This T cell receptor beta chain comes out of a study of cytomegalovirus exposure and HLA in healthy donors. A word on this clone: Its antigen is not identified. Other DNA sequences in this specimen translate into the identical CDR3.

PCR amplification relied on 60 Vbeta primers (plus 13 Jbeta primers). Clones were sequenced by immunoSEQ multiplex PCR, and TCRdb holds only the in-frame ones, with some missing. This table has 150,000 to 200,000 clones, 84% appearing once. The trim removed 0 bases at V and 1 base at J, leaving 1 base unmatched. The CDR3 totals 15 residues. Germline loops: CDR1 SGDLS, CDR2 YYNGEE. Regarding the study as a whole: Some V segments, TRBV6-2 and TRBV6-3 among them, were indistinguishable and were therefore excluded. For most TCR beta V segments, an earlier analysis put the productive rate at about 90% or about 30% of the time. Rare TCR sequences dominated, though some public TCRs recurred in many donors. As immune exposure information, only CMV serostatus was available.

This sequence was found in a boy under 18 in good health and CMV-seronegative. Sequenced sample: PBMCs. The chain employs TRBV9 and TRBJ1-2, with TRBD1 identical over 9 bases. CDR3 DNA sequence: TGTGCCAGCAGCGTAGGGGGACAGGGTAACTATGGCTACACCTTC. Protein sequence: CASSVGGQGNYGYTF.